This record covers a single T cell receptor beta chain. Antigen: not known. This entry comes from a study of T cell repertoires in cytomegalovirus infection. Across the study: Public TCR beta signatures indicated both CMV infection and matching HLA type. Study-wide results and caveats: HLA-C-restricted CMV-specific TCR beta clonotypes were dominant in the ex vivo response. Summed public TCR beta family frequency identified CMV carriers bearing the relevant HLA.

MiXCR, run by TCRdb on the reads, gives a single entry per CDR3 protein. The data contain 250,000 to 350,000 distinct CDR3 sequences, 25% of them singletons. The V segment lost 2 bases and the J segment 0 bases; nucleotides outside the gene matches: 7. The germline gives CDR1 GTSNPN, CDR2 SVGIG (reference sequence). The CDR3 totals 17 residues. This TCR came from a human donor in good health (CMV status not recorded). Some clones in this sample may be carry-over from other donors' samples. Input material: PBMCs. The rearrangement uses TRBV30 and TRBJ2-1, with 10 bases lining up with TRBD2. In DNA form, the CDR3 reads TGTGCCTGGAGTCCCATAGCGGGAGGCAGCTCCTACAATGAGCAGTTCTTC. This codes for CAWSPIAGGSSYNEQFF.